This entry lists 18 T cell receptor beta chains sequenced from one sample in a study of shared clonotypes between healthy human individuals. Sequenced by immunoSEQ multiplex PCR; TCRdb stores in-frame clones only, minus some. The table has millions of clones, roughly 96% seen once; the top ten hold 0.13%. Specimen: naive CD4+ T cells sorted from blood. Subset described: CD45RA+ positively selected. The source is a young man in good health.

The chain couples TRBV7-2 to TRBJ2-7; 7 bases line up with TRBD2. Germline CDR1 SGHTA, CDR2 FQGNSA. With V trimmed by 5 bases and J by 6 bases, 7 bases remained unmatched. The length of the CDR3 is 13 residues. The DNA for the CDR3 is TGTGCCAGCAGCGAGACTAGCTGGTCCGAGCAGTACTTC. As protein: CASSETSWSEQYF.

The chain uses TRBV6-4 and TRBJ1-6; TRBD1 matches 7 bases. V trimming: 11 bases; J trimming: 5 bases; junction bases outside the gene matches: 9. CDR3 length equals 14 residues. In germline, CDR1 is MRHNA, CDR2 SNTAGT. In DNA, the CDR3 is TGTGCCGTGATCAGGGACAGAAATAATTCACCCCTCCACTTT. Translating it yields CAVIRDRNNSPLHF.

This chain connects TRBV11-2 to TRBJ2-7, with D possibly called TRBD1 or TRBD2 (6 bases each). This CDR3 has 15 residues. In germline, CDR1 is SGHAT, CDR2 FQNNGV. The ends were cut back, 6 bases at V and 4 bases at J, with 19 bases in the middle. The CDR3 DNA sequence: TGTGCCAGCAGACTAGCCCCTCGGACAGCATACGAGCAGTACTTC. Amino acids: CASRLAPRTAYEQYF. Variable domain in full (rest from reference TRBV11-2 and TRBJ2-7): EAGVAQSPRYKIIEKRQSVAFWCNPISGHATLYWYQQILGQGPKLLIQFQNNGVVDDSQLPKDRFSAERLKGVDSTLKIQPAKLEDSAVYLCASRLAPRTAYEQYFGPGTRLTVT.

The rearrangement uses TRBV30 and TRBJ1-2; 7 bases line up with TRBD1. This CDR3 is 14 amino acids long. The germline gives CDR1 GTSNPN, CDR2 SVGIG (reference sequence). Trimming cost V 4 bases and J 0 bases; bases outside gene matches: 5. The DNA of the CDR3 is TGTGCCTGGAAAGGACAGGCGACTAACTATGGCTACACCTTC. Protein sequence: CAWKGQATNYGYTF.

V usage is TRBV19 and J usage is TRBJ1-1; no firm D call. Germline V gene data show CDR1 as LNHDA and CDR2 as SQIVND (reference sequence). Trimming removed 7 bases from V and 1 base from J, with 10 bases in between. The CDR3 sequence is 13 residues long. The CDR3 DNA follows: TGTGCCAGTAAATTGGTGGGGAACACTGAAGCTTTCTTT. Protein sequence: CASKLVGNTEAFF. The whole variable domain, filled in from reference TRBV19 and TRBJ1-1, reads DGGITQSPKYLFRKEGQNVTLSCEQNLNHDAMYWYRQDPGQGLRLIYYSQIVNDFQKGDIAEGYSVSREKKESFPLTVTSAQKNPTAFYLCASKLVGNTEAFFGQGTRLTVV.

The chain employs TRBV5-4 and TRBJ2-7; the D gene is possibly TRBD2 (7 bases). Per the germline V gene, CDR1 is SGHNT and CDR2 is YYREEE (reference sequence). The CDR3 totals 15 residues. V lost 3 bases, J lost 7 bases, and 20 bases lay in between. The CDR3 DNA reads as TGTGCCAGCAGCTCACGGGGGGCCGCCGCGAGTGAGCAGTACTTC. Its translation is CASSSRGAAASEQYF.

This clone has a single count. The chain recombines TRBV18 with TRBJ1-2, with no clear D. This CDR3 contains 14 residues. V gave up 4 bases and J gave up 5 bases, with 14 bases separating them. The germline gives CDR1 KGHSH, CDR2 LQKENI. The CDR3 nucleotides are TGTGCCAGCTCACTCCCCGCCGCCTTTTATGGCTACACCTTC. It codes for CASSLPAAFYGYTF.

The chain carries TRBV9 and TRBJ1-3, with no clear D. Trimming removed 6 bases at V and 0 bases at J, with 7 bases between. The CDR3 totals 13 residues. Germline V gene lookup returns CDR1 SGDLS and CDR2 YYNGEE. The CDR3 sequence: CASKPSSGNTIYF. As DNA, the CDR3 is TGTGCCAGCAAACCGAGCTCTGGAAACACCATATATTTT.

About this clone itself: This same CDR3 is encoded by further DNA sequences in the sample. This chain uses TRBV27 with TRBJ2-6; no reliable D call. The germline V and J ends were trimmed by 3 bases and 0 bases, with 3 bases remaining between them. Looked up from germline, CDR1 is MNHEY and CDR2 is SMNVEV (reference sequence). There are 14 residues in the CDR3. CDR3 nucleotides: TGTGCCAGCAGTTTGATCTCTGGGGCCAACGTCCTGACTTTC. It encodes CASSLISGANVLTF.

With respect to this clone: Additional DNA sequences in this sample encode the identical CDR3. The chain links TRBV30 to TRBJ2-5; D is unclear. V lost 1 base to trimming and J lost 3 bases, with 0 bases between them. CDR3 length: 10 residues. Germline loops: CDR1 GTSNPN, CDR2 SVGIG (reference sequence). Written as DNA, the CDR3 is TGTGCCTGGAGTGAAGAGACCCAGTACTTC. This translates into CAWSEETQYF. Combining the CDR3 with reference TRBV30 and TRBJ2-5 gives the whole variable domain SQTIHQWPATLVQPVGSPLSLECTVEGTSNPNLYWYRQAAGRGLQLLFYSVGIGQISSEVPQNLSASRPQDRQFILSSKKLLLSDSGFYLCAWSEETQYFGPGTRLLVL.

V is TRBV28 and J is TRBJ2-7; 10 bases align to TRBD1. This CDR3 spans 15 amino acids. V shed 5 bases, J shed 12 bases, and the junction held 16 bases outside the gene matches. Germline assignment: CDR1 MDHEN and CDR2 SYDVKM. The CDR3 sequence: CASSLSLRYRTGGYF. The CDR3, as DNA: TGTGCCAGCAGTCTCTCACTAAGATACCGGACAGGGGGGTACTTC.

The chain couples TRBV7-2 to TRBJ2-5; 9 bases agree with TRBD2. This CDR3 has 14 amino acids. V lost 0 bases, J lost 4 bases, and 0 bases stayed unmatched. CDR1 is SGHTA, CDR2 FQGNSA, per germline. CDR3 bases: TGTGCCAGCAGCTTAGCGGGACTAGCAGAGACCCAGTACTTC. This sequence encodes CASSLAGLAETQYF.

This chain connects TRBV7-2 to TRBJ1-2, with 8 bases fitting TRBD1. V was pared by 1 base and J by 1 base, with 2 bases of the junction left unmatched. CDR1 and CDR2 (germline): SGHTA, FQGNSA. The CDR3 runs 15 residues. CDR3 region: CASSLDRGFNYGYTF. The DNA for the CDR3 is TGTGCCAGCAGCTTAGACAGGGGGTTTAACTATGGCTACACCTTC.

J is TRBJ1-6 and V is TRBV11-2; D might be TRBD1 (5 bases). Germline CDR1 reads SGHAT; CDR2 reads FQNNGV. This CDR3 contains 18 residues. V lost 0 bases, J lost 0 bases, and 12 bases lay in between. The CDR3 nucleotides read TGTGCCAGCAGCTTAGACGCAGGGATGAGCTCCTATAATTCACCCCTCCACTTT. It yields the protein CASSLDAGMSSYNSPLHF.

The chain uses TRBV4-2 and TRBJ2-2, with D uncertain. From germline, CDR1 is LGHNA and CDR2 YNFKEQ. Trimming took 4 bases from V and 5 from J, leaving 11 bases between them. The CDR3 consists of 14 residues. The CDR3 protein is CASSLGRLTGELFF. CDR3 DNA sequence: TGTGCCAGCAGCCTAGGACGGTTGACCGGGGAGCTGTTTTTT.

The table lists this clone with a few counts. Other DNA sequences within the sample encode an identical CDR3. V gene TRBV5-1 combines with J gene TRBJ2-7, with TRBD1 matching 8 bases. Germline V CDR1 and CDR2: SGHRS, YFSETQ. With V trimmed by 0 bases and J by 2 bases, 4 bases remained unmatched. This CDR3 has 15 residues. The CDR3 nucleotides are TGCGCCAGCAGCTTGGGAGGGACAGGAACCTACGAGCAGTACTTC. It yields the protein CASSLGGTGTYEQYF.

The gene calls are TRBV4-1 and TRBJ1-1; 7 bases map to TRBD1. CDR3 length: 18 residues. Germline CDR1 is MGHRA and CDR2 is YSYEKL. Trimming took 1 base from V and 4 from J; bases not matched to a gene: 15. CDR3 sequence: CASSQGKGTGVIVTEAFF. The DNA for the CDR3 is TGCGCCAGCAGCCAAGGAAAGGGTACAGGGGTTATCGTCACTGAAGCTTTCTTT.

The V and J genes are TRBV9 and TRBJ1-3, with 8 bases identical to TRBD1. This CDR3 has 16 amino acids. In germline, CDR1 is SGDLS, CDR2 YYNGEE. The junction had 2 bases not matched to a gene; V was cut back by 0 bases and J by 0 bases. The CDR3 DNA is TGTGCCAGCAGCGTAGGGACAGGGCCCTCTGGAAACACCATATATTTT. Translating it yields CASSVGTGPSGNTIYF. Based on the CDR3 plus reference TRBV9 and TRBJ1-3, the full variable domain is DSGVTQTPKHLITATGQRVTLRCSPRSGDLSVYWYQQSLDQGLQFLIQYYNGEERAKGNILERFSAQQFPDLHSELNLSSLELGDSALYFCASSVGTGPSGNTIYFGEGSWLTVV.